Detailed here is one TCR beta chain. The antigen it binds to is not known. One base away there is no much larger clone; base qualities are not given. This specimen belongs to a study of radiation and T cells in renal cell carcinoma (dated by TCRdb to 2018 to 2021). With respect to the entire study: Samples were obtained from a clinical trial, in which 15 Gy stereotactic body radiation therapy was delivered to primary renal cell carcinomas and nephrectomy was performed 4 weeks later. TCR beta sequencing covered around 50 samples in total, comprising approximately 25 tumors and approximately 27 peripheral blood samples. Across all 50 or so samples, several million unique CDR3 nucleotide sequences encoding roughly 2.7 million unique CDR3 amino acid sequences were identified. Paper-wide results and their limitations: Changes in the blood repertoire were not tracked past 4 weeks after treatment. An increase in top tumor clonotypes in blood was observed from baseline to 2 weeks post-radiation, followed by contraction by 4 weeks, which was taken to suggest transient expansion of tumor-resident clones. Because pretreatment tumor biopsies were not available, the baseline intratumoral presence of clonotypes could not be determined. Because the trial had a single-armed design, the trial could not examine how radiation dose or scheduling affected the TCR repertoire.

The CDR3 goes from the cysteine to the phenylalanine over 13 residues. Only the CDR3 part of the read is kept: 39 bases, read in frame from the first base. According to the germline V gene (reference sequence), CDR1 reads MNHNY and CDR2 reads SVGAGI. Relative to germline, V is missing 10 bases and J is missing 4 bases, with 6 bases of the junction outside any gene match. Following the manufacturer's recommendations, the immunoSEQ kit was used to generate TCR beta libraries from genomic DNA. To prepare libraries, a first multiplex PCR with proprietary primers was run, followed by a second PCR that added unique barcodes, and a bead cleanup was done after each round. A positive control reaction and a negative control reaction, both provided in the kit, were run with every batch of samples. The final libraries were assessed on an Agilent 4200 TapeStation D1000 ScreenTape, pooled by volume, and quantified by qPCR. Sequencing was performed on an Illumina NextSeq500 using a MidOutput 150-cycle cartridge, with 156 Read1 cycles, 15 Index1 cycles, and the kit custom primers. The pooled library was loaded at 0.75 to 1 pM, and about 19% PhiX control was spiked in. Regarding the original processing steps: The vendor-processed data were analyzed in R, and a clonotype was defined as all T cells that share the same CDR3 nucleotide sequence. For clone abundance analyses, frequencies were normalized to the 10,000 most abundant clones per sample. Public T cell clones, which averaged fewer than five per sample, were excluded before analysis. Tumor-enriched clonotypes and baseline blood-enriched clonotypes were defined as those with an abundance difference of at least 32-fold between compartments. A beta-binomial differential abundance model was applied to find clonotypes that expanded or contracted between blood time points. Similarity between tumor and blood repertoires was quantified using the Baroni-Urbani and Buser coefficient, and groups were compared with two-tailed Wilcoxon tests in R. This is the immuneACCESS table as TCRdb keeps it, with only in-frame sequences that have V and J called. A part of the clones is gone; compared with another copy, unresolved V genes explain less than half, and the rest is unexplained. V, J and clone size are taken as reported in that table, and D and trimming were inferred from the DNA itself. Counted in this sample were about 140,000 clones; roughly 85% of them appeared once. Clones ranked in the top ten supply approximately 24% of the sample.

The time point label on this specimen signifies: baseline pretreatment blood. Sample treatment or condition, as interpreted from the label and publication: 15 Gy SBRT to primary tumor, nephrectomy 4 weeks later. Serial peripheral blood from radiation-treated patients was sampled at baseline, 2 weeks and 4 weeks after SBRT to track tumor-enriched clonotypes. All patients had renal cell carcinoma with clear cell pathology. The QIAamp DNA Blood Mini Kit (Qiagen) was used to prepare genomic DNA for TCR sequencing. The analyses included just those samples that passed every quality control check. This TCR came from a woman aged 50 to 60 with renal cell carcinoma. This material consisted of blood, taken from a patient whose treatment included radiotherapy and nephrectomy. This chain joins TRBV6-6 to TRBJ2-5; 10 bases in the middle match TRBD2. The CDR3 loop reads CATSSGGGETQYF. The sequenced DNA is TGTGCCACCAGCAGCGGGGGGGGAGAGACCCAGTACTTC.